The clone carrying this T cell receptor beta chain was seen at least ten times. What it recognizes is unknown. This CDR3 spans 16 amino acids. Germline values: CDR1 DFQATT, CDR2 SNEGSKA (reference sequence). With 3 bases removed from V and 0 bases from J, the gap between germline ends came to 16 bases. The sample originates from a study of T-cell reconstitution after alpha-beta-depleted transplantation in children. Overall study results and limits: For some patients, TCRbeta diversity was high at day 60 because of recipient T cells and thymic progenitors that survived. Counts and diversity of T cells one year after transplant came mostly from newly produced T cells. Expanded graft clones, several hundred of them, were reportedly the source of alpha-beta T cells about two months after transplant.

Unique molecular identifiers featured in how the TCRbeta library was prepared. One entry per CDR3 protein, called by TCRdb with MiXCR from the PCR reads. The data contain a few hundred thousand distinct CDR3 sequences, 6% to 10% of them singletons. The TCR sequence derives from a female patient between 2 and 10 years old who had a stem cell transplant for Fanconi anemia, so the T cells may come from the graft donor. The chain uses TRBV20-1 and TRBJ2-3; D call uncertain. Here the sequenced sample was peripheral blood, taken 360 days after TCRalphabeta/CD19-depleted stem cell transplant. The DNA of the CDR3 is TGCAGTGCTAGGTTGATCGCGCTCACTAGCACAGATACGCAGTATTTT. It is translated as CSARLIALTSTDTQYF.